Described below is a single TCR beta chain sequence and its context. This clonotype has more than one count but fewer than ten. Which antigen it targets is not known. Qualities for individual bases were not recorded, and no much larger clone is one base off. Every donor in the study was a healthy Caucasian. The CDR3 goes from the cysteine to the phenylalanine over 16 residues. The sequence is cut down to CDR3 DNA, 48 bases in frame from base 1. V sheds 2 bases and J sheds 0 bases, leaving 10 bases between their ends. CDR1 and CDR2 were assigned from the germline V gene as MNHEY and SVGEGT. The sample comes from a study of identical twins (dated by TCRdb to 2016 to 2017). Regarding the study in general: The study deep-sequenced TCR alpha and beta repertoires from monozygotic twins, unrelated adults of various ages and cord blood to test whether fetal clonotypes persist. Replicate twin experiments were performed at different times using different library preparation protocols to rule out contamination. General conclusions and limits of the study: Zero-insertion analyses could be partly confounded by invariant T cells such as MAIT and iNKT, although diverse VJ usage argued against such confounding for most clonotypes. Excess twin sharing in beta out-of-frame sequences was weaker because fewer shared sequences lowered the signal-to-noise ratio. Out-of-frame TCR alpha sequences shared between twins showed an excess of low generation-probability sequences compared with coincidental sharing between unrelated individuals. Fewer insertions were carried by abundant cord blood beta clonotypes, a similar but weaker trend appeared in young adult naive repertoires, and no such trend appeared in memory repertoires. Conclusions relied on cross-sectional statistical analysis, since the same donors could not be followed over many years. In monozygotic twins, recombination models systematically underestimated out-of-frame TCR alpha sharing, but the models matched the sharing seen between unrelated individuals.

Receptors were amplified or captured by 5' RACE. The data were produced on an Illumina HiSeq 2000. A universal primer binding site was introduced by template switching, and a unique molecular identifier was present in the final cDNA, enabling accurate counting of TCR cDNA molecules. Specific primers in the conserved constant-segment region were used to synthesize first-strand cDNA for TCR alpha and beta chains. To control for contamination, each cDNA library was double barcoded with a SMART-Mk sample barcode plus Illumina barcodes. TruSeq adapter sequences along with Illumina sample barcodes were introduced in two successive PCR steps. TCR alpha and beta cDNA libraries were sequenced on the Illumina HiSeq platform with custom primers. Turning to the authors' computational methods: MiGEC was used to process raw reads and extract unique molecular identifiers, and MiXCR was used to find CDR3 positions. For each individual, recombination models were inferred using an EM algorithm with the repgenHMM and IGoR tools. Shared clonotype analysis was performed with the tcR package in R, normalizing sharing by the product of cloneset sizes. To study raw recombination without the effects of thymic and clonal selection, out-of-frame nonproductive sequences were analyzed. The raw public reads went through TCRdb reprocessing: fastp at Q25, MiXCR clone calling, in-frame beta chains kept. One record per CDR3 amino acid sequence lists the most common genes and DNA. The V and J calls shown here were made by TCRdb, not taken from the authors' results. The table for this sample lists 1.5 million to 2 million distinct CDR3 sequences; around 29% of them were counted only once. The ten most abundant clones make up about 0.27% of the sample.

This receptor was identified in a newborn girl in good health. Rearrangement joined TRBV6-2 or TRBV6-3 to TRBJ2-2; the D call could be TRBD1 or TRBD2, with each sharing 5 bases. Sequenced material: cord blood. The CDR3 sequence is CASSYLGPTNTGELFF. DNA sequence: TGTGCCAGCAGTTACCTGGGACCTACGAACACCGGGGAGCTGTTTTTT.